The 28 T cell receptor beta chains presented below share a single source sample, sequenced in a study of blood T cells in healthy people across ages. Primed by a sample-barcoded 5' primer and a J-beta primer mix, a second PCR proceeded for about 6 to 11 cycles. TCRdb reprocessed the 5' RACE reads via MiXCR and lists one record per CDR3 protein. Of about 1.8 million distinct CDR3 sequences in the sample, 40% to 55% were seen once. Sequenced material: blood. These TCRs come from a woman between 40 and 55 years old in good health.

Only a few counts were recorded for this clonotype. The chain recombines TRBV4-3 with TRBJ2-3, with D possibly being TRBD2 (7 bases). Germline V gene data show CDR1 as LGHNA and CDR2 as YSLEER. The CDR3 length is 14 residues. V was clipped by 3 bases and J by 8 bases, with 15 bases between them. The CDR3 DNA reads TGCGCCAGCAGCCAGGCTACAGGGAGGGGTACGCAGTATTTT. Its translation: CASSQATGRGTQYF.

This CDR3 reads CASRSDRGHEQYF. Written as DNA, the CDR3 is TGTGCCAGCAGGTCCGACAGGGGACACGAGCAGTACTTC. The V and J genes are TRBV5-5 and TRBJ2-4, with 8 bases identical to TRBD1. The DNA matches TRBJ2-7 better at its end, which makes the J call doubtful. The CDR3 is 13 residues long. The germline gives CDR1 SGHKS, CDR2 YYEKEE (reference sequence).

This clonotype was counted between two and nine times. DNA of the CDR3: TGTGCCAGCAGTTACGGGGTCTACAATTCACCCCTCCACTTT. This encodes CASSYGVYNSPLHF. V and J are TRBV27 and TRBJ1-6; D is undetermined. Germline CDR1 and CDR2: MNHEY and SMNVEV (reference sequence). The ends were cut back, 4 bases at V and 7 bases at J, with 11 bases in the middle. The CDR3 loop spans 14 amino acids.

This clonotype was counted between two and nine times. In DNA, the CDR3 is TGCGCCAGCAGCCCCCTAGCGGGGGCCCTCAATGAGCAGTTCTTC. Its protein is CASSPLAGALNEQFF. This rearrangement joins TRBV4-1 to TRBJ2-1, with 10 bases matching TRBD2. J was trimmed by 6 bases and V by 4 bases; bases with no gene match: 6. Per the germline V gene, CDR1 is MGHRA and CDR2 is YSYEKL. The CDR3 loop spans 15 amino acids.

This sequence joins TRBV7-2 and TRBJ2-5, with 8 bases matching TRBD2. The trim removed 3 bases at V and 0 bases at J, leaving 3 bases unmatched. In germline, CDR1 is SGHTA, CDR2 FQGNSA. The CDR3 has 15 amino acids. CDR3 residues: CASSFVAGNQETQYF. CDR3 in DNA: TGTGCCAGCAGCTTCGTAGCGGGGAACCAAGAGACCCAGTACTTC. The whole variable domain, filled in from reference TRBV7-2 and TRBJ2-5, reads GAGVSQSPSNKVTEKGKDVELRCDPISGHTALYWYRQSLGQGLEFLIYFQGNSAPDKSGLPSDRFSAERTGGSVSTLTIQRTQQEDSAVYLCASSFVAGNQETQYFGPGTRLLVL.

The chain employs TRBV4-3 and TRBJ2-7; D assignment may be TRBD1 or TRBD2 (5 bases each). Germline V gene sequence: CDR1 LGHNA, CDR2 YSLEER. CDR3 size: 15 residues. Trimming cost V 5 bases and J 3 bases, with 17 bases left between them. The CDR3 DNA is TGCGCCAGCAGCTCTGACCCGGGGCCTCTCTACGAGCAGTACTTC. Translation gives CASSSDPGPLYEQYF.

CDR3 in amino acids: CASCGTTITDTQYF. The CDR3 bases are TGTGCCAGTTGCGGGACTACAATCACAGATACGCAGTATTTT. The gene calls are TRBV19 and TRBJ2-3, with 7 bases that match TRBD2. The V segment lost 8 bases and the J segment 2 bases; nucleotides outside the gene matches: 7. CDR1 and CDR2 (germline): LNHDA, SQIVND (reference sequence). The CDR3 length is 14 residues.

The V call is TRBV28, the J call TRBJ1-6; TRBD1 matches 9 bases. This CDR3 spans 16 amino acids. The junction had 7 bases not matched to a gene; V was cut back by 3 bases and J by 7 bases. CDR1 MDHEN and CDR2 SYDVKM come from the germline V gene. Written as DNA, the CDR3 is TGTGCCAGCAGTTTTCAAATCGGACAGGGGAATTCACCCCTCCACTTT. Amino acids: CASSFQIGQGNSPLHF.

Only a few counts were recorded for this clonotype. The gene calls are TRBV7-9 and TRBJ2-6; D may be TRBD1 (6 bases). Germline V gene lookup returns CDR1 SEHNR and CDR2 FQNEAQ (reference sequence). CDR3 length: 17 amino acids. With 9 bases removed from V and 0 bases from J, the gap between germline ends came to 18 bases. CDR3 sequence (DNA): TGTGCCAGTAACCTTTGGGGGCGTCGCTCTGGGGCCAACGTCCTGACTTTC. This translates into CASNLWGRRSGANVLTF. The whole variable domain, remainder taken from reference TRBV7-9 and TRBJ2-6, is DTGVSQNPRHKITKRGQNVTFRCDPISEHNRLYWYRQTLGQGPEFLTYFQNEAQLEKSRLLSDRFSAERPKGSFSTLEIQRTEQGDSAMYLCASNLWGRRSGANVLTFGAGSRLTVL.

V usage is TRBV7-2 and J usage is TRBJ2-4, with 11 nucleotides matching TRBD1. This CDR3 spans 18 amino acids. J gave up 0 bases and V 6 bases, and 10 bases lay outside the gene matches. Germline CDR1 reads SGHTA; CDR2 reads FQGNSA. CDR3 coding DNA: TGTGCCAGCAGACCAGGGACAGGGGGGGATTTAGCCAAAAACATTCAGTACTTC. Its translation: CASRPGTGGDLAKNIQYF.

This clonotype turned up a few times. This chain uses TRBV4-3 with TRBJ1-2, with 11 bases aligning to TRBD1. The CDR3 is 17 residues long. Losses at the gene ends were 1 base for V and 5 bases for J; bases not matched to a gene: 9. Germline lookup yields CDR1 LGHNA and CDR2 YSLEER. CDR3 residues: CASSQVLRDRGIYGYTF. For the CDR3, the DNA is TGCGCCAGCAGCCAAGTACTCCGGGACAGGGGGATTTATGGCTACACCTTC.

V is TRBV5-6 and J is TRBJ2-7, with a weak D call TRBD1 (5 bases). The DNA matches TRBJ2-5 better at its end, which makes the J call doubtful. The germline gives CDR1 SGHDT, CDR2 YYEEEE. The CDR3 has 15 residues. The CDR3 nucleotides read TGTGCCAGCAGCTTACTGGGGTCAGGGTCGGAGACCCAGTACTTC. It is translated as CASSLLGSGSETQYF.

The chain is built from TRBV6-2 or TRBV6-3 and TRBJ1-1; D unclear. Germline CDR1 reads MNHEY; CDR2 reads SVGEGT. With 5 bases removed from V and 1 base from J, the gap between germline ends came to 8 bases. The CDR3 loop spans 13 amino acids. This chain's CDR3 is CASSDMGNTEAFF. The CDR3 coding sequence is TGTGCCAGCAGTGACATGGGGAACACTGAAGCTTTCTTT.

The chain links TRBV25-1 to TRBJ1-6; D call uncertain. Germline lookup yields CDR1 MGHDK and CDR2 SYGVNS. V shed 0 bases and J shed 7 bases, with 16 bases lying between them. CDR3 length: 17 amino acids. The CDR3 bases are TGTGCCAGCAGTGAATACTCGGGGTTGGCGGACAATTCACCCCTCCACTTT. It encodes CASSEYSGLADNSPLHF.

CDR3 in amino acids: CASPLAGGYNEQFF. The CDR3 DNA reads TGTGCCAGCCCGCTAGCGGGGGGATACAATGAGCAGTTCTTC. This chain links TRBV7-3 with TRBJ2-1, with 11 nucleotides matching TRBD2. Losses at the gene ends were 8 bases for V and 4 bases for J; bases not matched to a gene: 4. CDR1 and CDR2 from the germline V gene are SGHTA and FQGTGA. This CDR3 spans 14 amino acids.

This chain connects TRBV28 to TRBJ1-2; maybe TRBD1 (6 bases). Deletions cut 4 bases from V and 8 bases from J, with 20 bases between. The CDR3 runs to 15 residues. Germline-derived CDR1 and CDR2 are MDHEN and SYDVKM. The CDR3 sequence: CASSWGTGNQGGYTF. CDR3 DNA: TGTGCCAGCAGTTGGGGAACAGGGAATCAAGGCGGCTACACCTTC.

V usage is TRBV27 and J usage is TRBJ2-3, with unresolved D. This CDR3 has 14 amino acids. Germline CDR1 and CDR2: MNHEY and SMNVEV (reference sequence). V dropped 4 bases and J dropped 2 bases, with 10 bases sitting between them. The DNA for the CDR3 is TGTGCCAGCAGTTCTCCGGGCCCCACAGATACGCAGTATTTT. It codes for CASSSPGPTDTQYF.

This clonotype was seen more than once but under ten times. CDR3 sequence: CSVRTGDYGYTF. CDR3 in DNA: TGCAGCGTGCGGACAGGGGACTATGGCTACACCTTC. The chain uses TRBV29-1 and TRBJ1-2; 9 bases match TRBD1. The CDR3 totals 12 residues. Germline V lookup: CDR1 SQVTM, CDR2 ANQGSEA. V trimming: 6 bases; J trimming: 3 bases; junction bases outside the gene matches: 2.

In this sample, this clonotype turned up many times. The J gene is TRBJ1-4, the V gene TRBV20-1; D may be TRBD1 (5 bases). The germline V gene has CDR1 DFQATT and CDR2 SNEGSKA (reference sequence). This CDR3 is 14 amino acids long. Deletions cut 3 bases from V and 4 bases from J, with 12 bases between. This CDR3 reads CSARKDNHNEKLFF. The CDR3 DNA follows: TGCAGTGCTAGGAAGGACAACCATAATGAAAAACTGTTTTTT.

The chain combines TRBV3-1 with TRBJ2-5; 7 nucleotides align to TRBD1. Germline lookup yields CDR1 LGHDT and CDR2 YNNKEL (reference sequence). The CDR3 covers 18 residues. Unmatched junction bases numbered 14, after V lost 4 bases and J lost 0 bases. The DNA of the CDR3 is TGTGCCAGCAGCCGAAAACGACCGGGACAGTCGGACCAAGAGACCCAGTACTTC. It is translated as CASSRKRPGQSDQETQYF.

In nucleotides, the CDR3 is TGTGCCAGCAGCCTACTCGGGACAGGAACCACCGGGCAGTTCTTC. Translated: CASSLLGTGTTGQFF. V usage is TRBV12-3 or TRBV12-4 and J usage is TRBJ2-1, with 8 bases identical to TRBD1. V gave up 6 bases and J gave up 12 bases; unmatched junction bases: 16. There are 15 residues in the CDR3.

The chain couples TRBV7-2 to TRBJ2-7; D gene unclear. The CDR3 has 15 amino acids. The germline gives CDR1 SGHTA, CDR2 FQGNSA. Trimming left V 6 bases short and J 0 bases short, with 15 bases between. CDR3 residues: CASSHRRRHSYEQYF. The CDR3 nucleotides are TGTGCCAGCAGTCATAGACGGAGACACTCCTACGAGCAGTACTTC. Variable domain in full (rest from reference TRBV7-2 and TRBJ2-7): GAGVSQSPSNKVTEKGKDVELRCDPISGHTALYWYRQSLGQGLEFLIYFQGNSAPDKSGLPSDRFSAERTGGSVSTLTIQRTQQEDSAVYLCASSHRRRHSYEQYFGPGTRLTVT.

About this clonotype itself: Sequence at one end of the junction differs from germline and may be a read error. This sequence joins TRBV6-5 and TRBJ1-2; TRBD1 might be the D (5 bases). CDR1 and CDR2 (germline): MNHEY, SVGAGI. The CDR3 covers 13 residues. CDR3 DNA: TGTACCAGCAGTTTCTACGTCAGGGACGGCTACACCTTC. Translated: CTSSFYVRDGYTF.

This clonotype was counted once. This sequence joins TRBV5-8 and TRBJ2-1; no clear D. The DNA end is a closer match to TRBJ2-7, so the J assignment may be wrong. From germline, CDR1 is SGHTS and CDR2 YDEGEE. This CDR3 spans 14 amino acids. CDR3 sequence reads: CASSSIVVDNEQYF. CDR3 bases: TGTGCCAGCAGCTCCATCGTAGTTGACAATGAGCAGTACTTC.

With respect to this clonotype: The junction departs from the called germline gene at one end, perhaps through a read error. CDR3 in amino acids: CASSLSRQDSPLHF. DNA of the CDR3: TGTGCCAGCAGCTTATCGCGTCAAGATTCACCCCTCCACTTT. The chain joins TRBV27 to TRBJ1-6, with unresolved D. This CDR3 is 14 amino acids long. Germline V gene data show CDR1 as MNHEY and CDR2 as SMNVEV (reference sequence).

This sequence joins TRBV15 and TRBJ2-3, with D possibly being TRBD1 (5 bases). Trimming shortened V by 0 bases and J by 10 bases, and 14 bases separated the two germline ends. The CDR3 totals 14 residues. CDR1 is LNHNV and CDR2 is YYDKDF in the germline V gene (reference sequence). The CDR3 here is CATSRDRLDSSQYF. The CDR3, as DNA: TGTGCCACCAGCAGAGATCGGTTAGACAGTTCGCAGTATTTT.

Only a few counts were recorded for this clonotype. This chain joins TRBV28 and TRBJ1-5; D remains ambiguous. V lost 3 bases, J lost 9 bases, and 15 bases lay in between. The CDR3 runs 14 residues. The germline gives CDR1 MDHEN, CDR2 SYDVKM. The CDR3 loop reads CASSFPDGDSPQHF. DNA of the CDR3: TGTGCCAGCAGTTTCCCGGACGGTGATTCGCCCCAGCATTTT. The full variable domain, rest sourced from reference TRBV28 and TRBJ1-5, is DVKVTQSSRYLVKRTGEKVFLECVQDMDHENMFWYRQDPGLGLRLIYFSYDVKMKEKGDIPEGYSVSREKKERFSLILESASTNQTSMYLCASSFPDGDSPQHFGDGTRLSIL.

This rearrangement joins TRBV7-6 to TRBJ2-7; D unresolved. CDR1 is SGHVS and CDR2 is FNYEAQ in the germline V gene. The germline V and J ends were trimmed by 1 base and 7 bases, with 11 bases remaining between them. This CDR3 spans 13 amino acids. The CDR3 here is CASSLGESREQYF. Written as DNA, the CDR3 is TGTGCCAGCAGCTTAGGAGAAAGTCGGGAGCAGTACTTC. Filled out from reference TRBV7-6 and TRBJ2-7, the complete variable domain reads GAGVSQSPRYKVTKRGQDVALRCDPISGHVSLYWYRQALGQGPEFLTYFNYEAQQDKSGLPNDRFSAERPEGSISTLTIQRTEQRDSAMYRCASSLGESREQYFGPGTRLTVT.